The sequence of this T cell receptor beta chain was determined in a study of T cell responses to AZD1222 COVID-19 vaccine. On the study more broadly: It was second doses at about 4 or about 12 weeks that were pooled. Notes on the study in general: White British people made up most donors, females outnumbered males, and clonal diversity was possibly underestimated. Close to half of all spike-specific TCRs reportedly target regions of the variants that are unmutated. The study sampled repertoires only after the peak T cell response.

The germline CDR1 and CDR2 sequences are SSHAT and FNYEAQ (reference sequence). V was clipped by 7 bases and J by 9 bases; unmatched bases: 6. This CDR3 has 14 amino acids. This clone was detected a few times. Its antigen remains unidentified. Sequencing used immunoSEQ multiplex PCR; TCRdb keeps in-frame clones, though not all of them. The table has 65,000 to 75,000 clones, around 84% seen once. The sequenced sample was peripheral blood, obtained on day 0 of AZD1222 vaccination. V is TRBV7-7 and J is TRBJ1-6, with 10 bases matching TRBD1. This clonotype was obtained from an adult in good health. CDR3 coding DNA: TGTGCCAGCAATACCGGGACAGGGGCTTCACCCCTCCACTTT. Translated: CASNTGTGASPLHF.